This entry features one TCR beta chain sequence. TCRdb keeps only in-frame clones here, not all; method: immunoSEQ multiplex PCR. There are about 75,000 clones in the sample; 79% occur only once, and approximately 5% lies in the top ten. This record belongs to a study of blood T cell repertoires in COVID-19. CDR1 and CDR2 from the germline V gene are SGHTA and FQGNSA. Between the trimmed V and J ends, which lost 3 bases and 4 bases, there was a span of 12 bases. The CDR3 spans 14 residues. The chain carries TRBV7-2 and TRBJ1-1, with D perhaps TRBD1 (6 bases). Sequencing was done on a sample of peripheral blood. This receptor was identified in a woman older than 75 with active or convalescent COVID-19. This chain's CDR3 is CASSFAGGSTEAFF. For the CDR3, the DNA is TGTGCCAGCAGCTTCGCGGGGGGCTCCACTGAAGCTTTCTTT.